The 26 T cell receptor gamma chains reported below all come from one sample, sequenced in a study of gamma delta lymphoproliferative disorders and STAT genes. TCRdb re-analyzed the multiplex PCR reads via CATT. This table has around 2,300 gamma-chain clones, about 12% appearing once. Sequencing used genomic DNA taken from PBMCs of patients and controls. Specimen: blood. These TCRs come from a human donor with gamma-delta T-cell large granular lymphocyte leukemia.

A note on this clone: Only one base separates this from a far larger clonotype, so it likely reflects a read error. Other DNA sequences in the same sample also yield this CDR3. No call exists for the J gene, whereas the V gene is TRGV8. This CDR3 has 11 residues. Germline assignment: CDR1 VENAVY and CDR2 YDSYNSRV. The CDR3 reads CATWDIGRKLF. The CDR3 bases are TGTGCCACCTGGGATATCGGTAGAAAGCTATTT.

This clone was counted ten times or more. With a far larger clone one base away, a read error is the likely cause. The same CDR3 is also encoded by other DNA sequences in this sample. The rearrangement links TRGV9 to TRGJ1 or TRGJ2. Because TCRdb records no J gene, it was assigned here through a match of the DNA to germline. Trimming cost V 9 bases and J 12 bases; bases outside gene matches: 8. The CDR3 spans 9 residues. Germline V lookup: CDR1 GITISATS, CDR2 ISYDGTV (reference sequence). The CDR3 DNA reads as TGTGCCTTGGAAAGGGGGAAACTCTTT. This translates into CALERGKLF.

This clone qualifies as medium-sized (0.01 to 0.1%). The genes are TRGV4 and TRGJ1 or TRGJ2. TCRdb offers no J gene call, so here the DNA was matched to germline to obtain one. Germline loops: CDR1 EGSTGY, CDR2 YDSYTSSV. The CDR3 extends over 13 amino acids. The V gene end was trimmed by 3 bases and the J gene end by 3 bases; junction bases not matched to a gene: 5. The CDR3 reads CATWDSFYYKKLF. The CDR3 DNA reads TGTGCCACCTGGGATTCCTTTTATTATAAGAAACTCTTT.

Concerning this clone: Translating the DNA gives a protein that differs from the TCRdb entry at residue 5; the protein shown here is that DNA translation. CDR3 sequence reads: CATWGRLKELF. CDR3 in DNA: TGTGCCACCTGGGGCAGGCTCAAGGAACTCTTT. The J gene has no call, while the V gene is TRGV5. The germline V gene has CDR1 VINAFY and CDR2 YDVSNSKD. This CDR3 comprises 11 residues.

By frequency in the sample, this clone is medium-sized. V gene TRGV8 combines with J gene TRGJP1. Germline matching of the DNA provided the J gene here, since TCRdb leaves it blank. The germline V gene encodes CDR1 VENAVY and CDR2 YDSYNSRV. The CDR3 contains 13 residues. J was trimmed by 5 bases and V by 0 bases; bases with no gene match: 0. The DNA of the CDR3 is TGTGCCACCTGGGATAGGACTGGTTGGTTCAAGATATTT. It translates to CATWDRTGWFKIF.

This clone appeared many times. The genes are TRGV9 and TRGJ1 or TRGJ2. TCRdb leaves out the J gene; it was filled in here by matching the DNA to germline. Germline V lookup: CDR1 GITISATS, CDR2 ISYDGTV (reference sequence). The CDR3 spans 12 residues. V trimming: 1 base; J trimming: 6 bases; junction bases outside the gene matches: 3. CDR3 amino acids: CALWEVVYKKLF. The CDR3 DNA sequence: TGTGCCTTGTGGGAGGTTGTTTATAAGAAACTCTTT.

In this sample, this clone turned up a few times. TCRdb attributes to this sequence the protein of a much larger clone, which differs from the DNA translation at residue 10; a read error is likely, and the protein displayed is translated from the DNA. The chain employs TRGV4 and TRGJ1 or TRGJ2. In the absence of a J gene in TCRdb, the DNA was matched to germline to assign it here. The CDR3 consists of 15 residues. From germline, CDR1 is EGSTGY and CDR2 YDSYTSSV. J was trimmed by 12 bases and V by 0 bases; bases with no gene match: 17. The CDR3 loop is CATWDGRRQKARKLF. The DNA for the CDR3 is TGTGCCACCTGGGATGGGCGCCGGCAGAAGGCGAGGAAACTCTTT.

By its share, this clone is medium-sized (0.01 to 0.1%). TCRdb assigns this DNA the protein of a much larger clone, which departs from its translation at residue 5; this likely reflects a read error, and the protein shown comes from translating the DNA. The rearrangement joins TRGV9 to TRGJP. The J gene, left out of TCRdb, was set here by checking the DNA against germline. Germline V gives CDR1 GITISATS, CDR2 ISYDGTV (reference sequence). The CDR3 length is 16 residues. DNA of the CDR3: TGTGCCTTGTGGGGGGTGCGAGAGTTGGGCAAAAAAATCAAGGTATTT. Translating it yields CALWGVRELGKKIKVF.

This clone occurred many times. The gene calls are TRGV8 and TRGJP1. TCRdb gives no J gene; it was assigned here by matching the DNA to germline. Losses at the gene ends were 6 bases for V and 0 bases for J; bases not matched to a gene: 7. In germline, CDR1 is VENAVY, CDR2 YDSYNSRV. The CDR3 runs to 15 residues. In DNA, the CDR3 is TGTGCCACCTGGATCCCATATACCACTGGTTGGTTCAAGATATTT. Amino acids: CATWIPYTTGWFKIF.

This chain's CDR3 is CAAWDYVLFYYKKLF. The CDR3 coding sequence is TGTGCTGCGTGGGATTATGTCCTCTTTTATTATAAGAAACTCTTT. This sequence joins TRGV10 and TRGJ1 or TRGJ2. Here the J gene came from matching the DNA to germline, since TCRdb omits it. TRGV10 is recorded as an ORF, its role being uncertain. The CDR3 has 15 amino acids. Trimming took 8 bases from V and 3 from J; bases not matched to a gene: 14.

This clone was seen only a few times. The TCRdb protein, from a much larger clone, departs from this DNA's translation at residue 4, likely by read error; the protein shown derives from the DNA. The chain is built from TRGV9 and TRGJ1 or TRGJ2. The J gene comes from matching the DNA to germline here; TCRdb lacks it. V shed 9 bases, J shed 12 bases, and the junction held 8 bases outside the gene matches. CDR1 and CDR2 (germline): GITISATS, ISYDGTV (reference sequence). CDR3 length equals 9 residues. The CDR3 bases are TGTGCCTTGCAGAGGGGGAAACTCTTT. Translating gives CALQRGKLF.

This clone has a count of ten or more. This chain joins TRGV4 and TRGJ1 or TRGJ2. The J gene is absent in TCRdb and was assigned here via DNA matching to germline. The germline CDR1 and CDR2 sequences are EGSTGY and YDSYTSSV. The CDR3 is 12 residues long. V lost 3 bases to trimming and J lost 3 bases; unmatched junction nucleotides: 2. The CDR3 reads CATWDIYYKKLF. CDR3 nucleotides: TGTGCCACCTGGGATATTTATTATAAGAAACTCTTT.

This clone is termed medium-sized. This specimen includes other DNA sequences encoding the same CDR3. The chain combines TRGV2 with TRGJ1 or TRGJ2. TCRdb does not report a J gene; here it was assigned by matching the DNA to germline references. With 0 bases clipped from V and 7 bases from J, the junction kept 6 bases outside the gene matches. CDR3 length equals 13 residues. The germline V gene has CDR1 EGSNGY and CDR2 YDSYNSKV. The CDR3 nucleotides read TGTGCCACCTGGGACGGGCCTTGCTATAAGAAACTCTTT. Translated, it gives CATWDGPCYKKLF.

In its sample, this clone was seen a few times. A read error is possible here, since a much larger clone lies one base away. This CDR3 is also generated by other DNA sequences in the sample. The V and J genes are TRGV3 and TRGJ1 or TRGJ2. TCRdb offers no J gene call, so here the DNA was matched to germline to obtain one. V lost 5 bases, J lost 7 bases, and 11 bases stayed unmatched. The germline V gene has CDR1 VTNTFY and CDR2 YDVSTARD (reference sequence). This CDR3 region has 13 residues. The CDR3 region is CATWVRWRYKKLF. CDR3 coding DNA: TGTGCCACCTGGGTTAGGTGGCGATATAAGAAACTCTTT.

This clone is medium-sized. Different DNA sequences within this sample yield the same CDR3. The chain couples TRGV5 to TRGJ1 or TRGJ2. No J gene was available from TCRdb, and it was assigned here by a germline match of the DNA. The V segment lost 0 bases and the J segment 7 bases; nucleotides outside the gene matches: 3. The CDR3 consists of 12 residues. From germline, CDR1 is VINAFY and CDR2 YDVSNSKD. The CDR3 DNA reads as TGTGCCACCTGGGACAGGCCCTATAAGAAACTCTTT. It codes for CATWDRPYKKLF.

This clone ranks as medium-sized. The protein given by TCRdb reflects a much larger clone and differs at residue 8 from this DNA's translation, likely from a read error; the protein shown is the DNA's translation. The V gene is TRGV9, the J gene TRGJP. Germline matching of the DNA provided the J gene here, since TCRdb leaves it blank. V lost 0 bases and J lost 9; bases outside the gene matches: 5. The CDR3 has 16 residues. CDR1 is GITISATS and CDR2 is ISYDGTV in the germline V gene (reference sequence). In DNA form, the CDR3 reads TGTGCCTTGTGGGAGGTGCGAGGGTTGGGCAAAAAAATCAAGGTATTT. Its translation: CALWEVRGLGKKIKVF.

This clone has a count of ten or more. TCRdb has a much larger clone's protein, which differs at residue 5 from the translation of this DNA, likely because of a read error; what is shown is the protein translated from the DNA. The J gene is TRGJP, the V gene TRGV9. As TCRdb names no J gene, one was assigned here on the basis of a DNA match to germline. Germline V gene data show CDR1 as GITISATS and CDR2 as ISYDGTV (reference sequence). The length of the CDR3 is 16 residues. The CDR3 sequence is CALWVVEELGKKIKVF. CDR3 nucleotides: TGTGCCTTGTGGGTGGTGGAAGAGTTGGGCAAAAAAATCAAGGTATTT.

V usage is TRGV4 and J usage is TRGJP2. TCRdb carries no J gene annotation; the J gene was assigned here by matching the DNA with germline. This CDR3 region has 9 residues. After removal of 10 bases from V and 11 bases from J, the junction contained 4 bases not matched to a gene. Germline V CDR1 and CDR2: EGSTGY, YDSYTSSV. CDR3 amino acids: CATLWIKTF. CDR3 sequence (DNA): TGTGCCACTTTATGGATCAAGACGTTT.

This clone is labeled medium-sized. The gene calls are TRGV3 and TRGJ1 or TRGJ2. TCRdb offers no J gene call, so here the DNA was matched to germline to obtain one. Per germline, CDR1 VTNTFY and CDR2 YDVSTARD (reference sequence). V was clipped by 0 bases and J by 11 bases; unmatched bases: 4. This CDR3 is built from 11 residues. The chain's CDR3 is CATWDRPQKLF. For the CDR3, the DNA is TGTGCCACCTGGGACAGGCCTCAGAAACTCTTT.

This clone is labeled as medium-sized (0.01 to 0.1%). The gene calls are TRGV2 and TRGJP2. Matching the DNA to germline supplied the J gene, which TCRdb does not give. Trimming took 0 bases from V and 0 from J; bases not matched to a gene: 4. The CDR3 totals 16 residues. The germline CDR1 and CDR2 sequences are EGSNGY and YDSYNSKV. The CDR3, as DNA: TGTGCCACCTGGGACGGGTTTAATAGTAGTGATTGGATCAAGACGTTT. This gives the protein CATWDGFNSSDWIKTF.

By sample fraction, this clone is medium-sized. The chain employs TRGV10 and TRGJ1 or TRGJ2. TCRdb records no J gene; here it was assigned by comparing the DNA to germline. TRGV10 falls under the ORF class, with uncertain function. V was pared by 8 bases and J by 1 base, with 6 bases of the junction left unmatched. CDR3 length: 13 residues. The CDR3 here is CAAWDYNYYKKLF. In nucleotides, the CDR3 is TGTGCTGCGTGGGATTATAATTATTATAAGAAACTCTTT.

By sample share, this clone is medium-sized (0.01 to 0.1%). The chain couples TRGV9 to TRGJ1 or TRGJ2. No J segment appears in TCRdb, so it was assigned here by matching the sequence to germline. The V segment lost 0 bases and the J segment 3 bases; nucleotides outside the gene matches: 2. There are 13 residues in the CDR3. The germline V gene has CDR1 GITISATS and CDR2 ISYDGTV (reference sequence). The CDR3 sequence: CALWEVLYYKKLF. The CDR3 bases are TGTGCCTTGTGGGAGGTGCTTTATTATAAGAAACTCTTT.

This clone was counted ten times or more. The chain joins TRGV3 to TRGJ1 or TRGJ2. The J gene, left out of TCRdb, was set here by checking the DNA against germline. The germline V gene has CDR1 VTNTFY and CDR2 YDVSTARD (reference sequence). The J segment lost 0 bases and the V segment lost 5 bases, leaving 4 bases of the junction unmatched. The CDR3 is made up of 13 amino acids. The CDR3, as DNA: TGTGCCACCTGGGTCTTGAATTATTATAAGAAACTCTTT. Residues: CATWVLNYYKKLF.

With the J gene uncalled, the V gene is TRGV8. There are 14 residues in the CDR3. Germline V gives CDR1 VENAVY, CDR2 YDSYNSRV. The CDR3 DNA follows: TGTGCCACCTGGCGGATAAATATAGATTATAAGAAACTATTT. This codes for CATWRINIDYKKLF.

This clone was seen many times. The chain links TRGV10 to TRGJ1 or TRGJ2. The J gene is not listed in TCRdb, so it was assigned here from a DNA match to germline. TRGV10 is an open reading frame whose function is uncertain. The CDR3 spans 13 residues. V lost 8 bases, J lost 11 bases, and 16 bases stayed unmatched. DNA of the CDR3: TGTGCTGCGTGGGATTATTGGGGGTCTGAGAAACTCTTT. Its translation is CAAWDYWGSEKLF.

Ten or more counts support this clone. The chain links TRGV4 to TRGJ1 or TRGJ2. The J gene, absent from TCRdb, was called here by matching the DNA to germline. From germline, CDR1 is EGSTGY and CDR2 YDSYTSSV. Trimming cost V 0 bases and J 2 bases; bases outside gene matches: 7. CDR3 size: 15 residues. The DNA for the CDR3 is TGTGCCACCTGGGATGGGCCCGTATATTATTATAAGAAACTCTTT. Translation: CATWDGPVYYYKKLF.